Listed below are T cell receptor beta chains from one sample, sequenced in a study of T-cell memory formation after mild COVID-19. TCRdb redid the calling of the 5' RACE reads with MiXCR, one entry per CDR3 protein. The sample lists around 500,000 distinct CDR3 sequences, approximately 18% seen once, with approximately 13% in the top ten. The sequenced sample was PBMCs or a T cell subset sorted from them (not recorded which). These receptors were obtained from an adult woman who had mild COVID-19 (a few samples of this study predate the infection). Cell type and time point are not known. CDR3s include the opening cysteine and the closing phenylalanine or tryptophan. The order of the fields is V gene, J gene, D gene, clone size, CDR3 DNA, CDR3 protein. The D gene is left open where the match is weak. Clone size is given for some rows only: seen once, a few or many times, or a class if the clone is expanded.

v_call: TRBV20-1; j_call: TRBJ1-4; d_call: -; clone_size: few; cdr3_nt: TGCAGTGCTAGACGAAGGACCCGGAGGGATGAAAAACTGTTTTTT; cdr3_aa: CSARRRTRRDEKLFF
v_call: TRBV7-7; j_call: TRBJ2-1; d_call: -; clone_size: -; cdr3_nt: TGTGCCAGCAGCCCCTCAGGGAACTCCTACAATGAGCAGTTCTTC; cdr3_aa: CASSPSGNSYNEQFF
v_call: TRBV3-1; j_call: TRBJ2-7; d_call: -; clone_size: few; cdr3_nt: TGTGCCAGCAGCCAAGGGGGAGTCCTGGGCTACGAGCAGTACTTC; cdr3_aa: CASSQGGVLGYEQYF
v_call: TRBV2; j_call: TRBJ2-1; d_call: TRBD1; clone_size: once; cdr3_nt: TGTGCCAGCAGTCGCCGGGACAGGAGATACAATGAGCAGTTCTTC; cdr3_aa: CASSRRDRRYNEQFF
v_call: TRBV5-1; j_call: TRBJ2-7; d_call: TRBD2; clone_size: -; cdr3_nt: TGCGCCAGCAGCTTGGTGGACACTAGCGGGAGACCCTACGAGCAGTACTTC; cdr3_aa: CASSLVDTSGRPYEQYF
v_call: TRBV30; j_call: TRBJ2-1; d_call: -; clone_size: -; cdr3_nt: TGTGCCCTATCTTCCCGTTTCGGGCAGTTCTTC; cdr3_aa: CALSSRFGQFF
v_call: TRBV24-1; j_call: TRBJ2-1; d_call: -; clone_size: few; cdr3_nt: TGTGCCACCAGTGAACCCACAGGGAACCAGCATGATGAGCAGTTCTTC; cdr3_aa: CATSEPTGNQHDEQFF
v_call: TRBV2; j_call: TRBJ2-7; d_call: -; clone_size: many; cdr3_nt: TGTGCCAGCAGTGAGGCAGGGCCCTACGAGCAGTACTTC; cdr3_aa: CASSEAGPYEQYF
v_call: TRBV12-3/TRBV12-4; j_call: TRBJ2-3; d_call: -; clone_size: many; cdr3_nt: TGTGCCAGCAGTTTGGGGGGTCGGGAAGATACGCAGTATTTT; cdr3_aa: CASSLGGREDTQYF
v_call: TRBV12-3/TRBV12-4; j_call: TRBJ2-1; d_call: -; clone_size: -; cdr3_nt: TGTGCCAGCACCCGCGGACCGCAGCACAATGAGCAGTTCTTC; cdr3_aa: CASTRGPQHNEQFF
v_call: TRBV5-1; j_call: TRBJ1-2; d_call: -; clone_size: -; cdr3_nt: TGCGCCAGCAGTTTAAGAGGGGAAAACTATGGCTACACCTTC; cdr3_aa: CASSLRGENYGYTF
v_call: TRBV4-3; j_call: TRBJ2-1; d_call: TRBD2; clone_size: -; cdr3_nt: TGCGCCAGCAGCCACCTGACTAGCGGGACCAATGAGCAGTTCTTC; cdr3_aa: CASSHLTSGTNEQFF
v_call: TRBV5-5; j_call: TRBJ2-1; d_call: TRBD1; clone_size: many; cdr3_nt: TGTGCCAGCAGCTTTGGACAGGGATCCAATGAGCAGTTCTTC; cdr3_aa: CASSFGQGSNEQFF
v_call: TRBV12-3/TRBV12-4; j_call: TRBJ1-5; d_call: -; clone_size: -; cdr3_nt: TGTGCCAGCAGTTGGGCAGGATCAGGTCAGCCCCAGCATTTT; cdr3_aa: CASSWAGSGQPQHF
v_call: TRBV6-5; j_call: TRBJ1-1; d_call: -; clone_size: few; cdr3_nt: TGTGCCAGCAGTTATGGGGGCCCGAACACTGAAGCTTTCTTT; cdr3_aa: CASSYGGPNTEAFF
v_call: TRBV7-6; j_call: TRBJ2-1; d_call: TRBD2; clone_size: -; cdr3_nt: TGTGCCAGCAGCTTAGATCCGAGCGGGAACTCCTACAATGAGCAGTTCTTC; cdr3_aa: CASSLDPSGNSYNEQFF
v_call: TRBV20-1; j_call: TRBJ2-2; d_call: TRBD1; clone_size: -; cdr3_nt: TGCAGTGCTTCGCGGACAGGGTCCACCGGGGAGCTGTTTTTT; cdr3_aa: CSASRTGSTGELFF
v_call: TRBV12-3/TRBV12-4; j_call: TRBJ1-3; d_call: TRBD1; clone_size: few; cdr3_nt: TGTGCCAGCGGACGCAGACAGGGATCTTCTGGAAACACCATATATTTT; cdr3_aa: CASGRRQGSSGNTIYF
v_call: TRBV3-1; j_call: TRBJ1-5; d_call: -; clone_size: -; cdr3_nt: TGTGCCAGCAGCTCCACTACTGATTATCAGCCCCAGCATTTT; cdr3_aa: CASSSTTDYQPQHF
v_call: TRBV5-1; j_call: TRBJ2-3; d_call: -; clone_size: -; cdr3_nt: TGCGCCAGCAAACTGGTAGGGGGTAACACAGATACGCAGTATTTT; cdr3_aa: CASKLVGGNTDTQYF
v_call: TRBV4-3; j_call: TRBJ2-3; d_call: TRBD2; clone_size: -; cdr3_nt: TGCGCCAGCAGCCAAGGGGGTGCGGGAGACAGCACAGATACGCAGTATTTT; cdr3_aa: CASSQGGAGDSTDTQYF
v_call: TRBV7-3; j_call: TRBJ2-1; d_call: -; clone_size: many; cdr3_nt: TGTGCCAGCAGCTTAAAGGCGGGGAGGCTAGCGGACAGCTCCTACAATGAGCAGTTCTTC; cdr3_aa: CASSLKAGRLADSSYNEQFF
v_call: TRBV15; j_call: TRBJ2-2; d_call: -; clone_size: -; cdr3_nt: TGTGCCACCAGCAGAGTCGGTGCGAACACCGGGGAGCTGTTTTTT; cdr3_aa: CATSRVGANTGELFF
v_call: TRBV9; j_call: TRBJ2-2; d_call: -; clone_size: many; cdr3_nt: TGTGCCAGCAGCGTAAGAGGCTACCAGAACACCGGGGAGCTGTTTTTT; cdr3_aa: CASSVRGYQNTGELFF
v_call: TRBV7-2; j_call: TRBJ1-3; d_call: TRBD1; clone_size: -; cdr3_nt: TGTGCCAGCAGCCCAGGCTGGGACAGGGTACCTGGAAACACCATATATTTT; cdr3_aa: CASSPGWDRVPGNTIYF
v_call: TRBV19; j_call: TRBJ2-3; d_call: TRBD1; clone_size: -; cdr3_nt: TGTGCCAGTAGTTCCCGTAGGGACAGGGGGGCAGCAGATACGCAGTATTTT; cdr3_aa: CASSSRRDRGAADTQYF
v_call: TRBV5-1; j_call: TRBJ2-7; d_call: TRBD1; clone_size: many; cdr3_nt: TGCGCCAGCAGCTTGGGGGGACAGGGGGCCCCCCTCTACGAGCAGTACTTC; cdr3_aa: CASSLGGQGAPLYEQYF
v_call: TRBV19; j_call: TRBJ1-5; d_call: TRBD1; clone_size: -; cdr3_nt: TGTGCCAGTAAACCCGGGACAGGGCTTCAGCCCCAGCATTTT; cdr3_aa: CASKPGTGLQPQHF
v_call: TRBV6-2/TRBV6-3; j_call: TRBJ1-1; d_call: -; clone_size: -; cdr3_nt: TGTGCCAGCAGACCATTCCCTGATATCGGGAGATCCATGAACACTGAAGCTTTCTTT; cdr3_aa: CASRPFPDIGRSMNTEAFF
v_call: TRBV12-5; j_call: TRBJ2-3; d_call: -; clone_size: few; cdr3_nt: TGTGCTAGTGGTTTGGTAGGGGCAGAGTTCACAGATACGCAGTATTTT; cdr3_aa: CASGLVGAEFTDTQYF
v_call: TRBV12-3/TRBV12-4; j_call: TRBJ2-2; d_call: -; clone_size: many; cdr3_nt: TGTGCCAGCAGCCCGGGACATAACACCGGGGAGCTGTTTTTT; cdr3_aa: CASSPGHNTGELFF
v_call: TRBV10-3; j_call: TRBJ2-7; d_call: TRBD2; clone_size: few; cdr3_nt: TGTGCCATCAGTACCACTAGCGGATTTACCTACGAGCAGTACTTC; cdr3_aa: CAISTTSGFTYEQYF
v_call: TRBV5-1; j_call: TRBJ1-2; d_call: -; clone_size: few; cdr3_nt: TGCGCCAGCAGCTTGGGTCCGGACAGCTATGGCTACACCTTC; cdr3_aa: CASSLGPDSYGYTF
v_call: TRBV20-1; j_call: TRBJ2-3; d_call: -; clone_size: -; cdr3_nt: TGCAGTGCTACACCTAGCGAGGCGCAGTATTTT; cdr3_aa: CSATPSEAQYF
v_call: TRBV20-1; j_call: TRBJ1-1; d_call: -; clone_size: -; cdr3_nt: TGCAGTGCCCCAACTCGGGTAGGGACCACTGAAGCTTTCTTT; cdr3_aa: CSAPTRVGTTEAFF
v_call: TRBV29-1; j_call: TRBJ2-4; d_call: TRBD1; clone_size: few; cdr3_nt: TGCAGCGTCGTGGGACAGGGGATTGGGGACATTCAGTACTTC; cdr3_aa: CSVVGQGIGDIQYF
v_call: TRBV7-6; j_call: TRBJ2-2; d_call: -; clone_size: -; cdr3_nt: TGTGCCAGCAGCCTGGTGGTGGGGGAGCTGTTTTTT; cdr3_aa: CASSLVVGELFF
v_call: TRBV16; j_call: TRBJ2-7; d_call: TRBD1; clone_size: -; cdr3_nt: TGTGCCAGCAGCCGATTAATTAGGACAGGTTATAAAAACGAGCAGTACTTC; cdr3_aa: CASSRLIRTGYKNEQYF
v_call: TRBV12-3/TRBV12-4; j_call: TRBJ1-3; d_call: -; clone_size: -; cdr3_nt: TGTGCCAGCCCCTCGGGGATCGGAAACACCATATATTTT; cdr3_aa: CASPSGIGNTIYF
v_call: TRBV5-5; j_call: TRBJ2-3; d_call: -; clone_size: few; cdr3_nt: TGTGCCAGCAGCTACTGGAGTGCGGGGACAGATACGCAGTATTTT; cdr3_aa: CASSYWSAGTDTQYF
v_call: TRBV15; j_call: TRBJ2-3; d_call: TRBD2; clone_size: few; cdr3_nt: TGTGCCACCAGCAGTCCCACCGGACTAGCGGGAGGCCGAAGGGGGAGAGATACGCAGTATTTT; cdr3_aa: CATSSPTGLAGGRRGRDTQYF
v_call: TRBV5-1; j_call: TRBJ1-3; d_call: -; clone_size: few; cdr3_nt: TGCGCCAGCAGCTTGGGGGCCAACCCAAACTCTGGAAACACCATATATTTT; cdr3_aa: CASSLGANPNSGNTIYF
v_call: TRBV5-1; j_call: TRBJ2-1; d_call: -; clone_size: few; cdr3_nt: TGCGCCAGCAGCTTGGCCGGGGGGCGGATCAATGAGCAGTTCTTC; cdr3_aa: CASSLAGGRINEQFF
v_call: TRBV20-1; j_call: TRBJ1-2; d_call: TRBD1; clone_size: -; cdr3_nt: TGCAGTGCTAGAGGAGCCCCGGGACAGGGTAGTGGCTACACCTTC; cdr3_aa: CSARGAPGQGSGYTF
v_call: TRBV5-4; j_call: TRBJ2-7; d_call: -; clone_size: -; cdr3_nt: TGTGCCAGCAGCTTGGGCCTAGTTCCATCCTACGAGCAGTACTTC; cdr3_aa: CASSLGLVPSYEQYF
v_call: TRBV3-1; j_call: TRBJ2-7; d_call: -; clone_size: once; cdr3_nt: TGTGCCAGCAGCCAGGGGCCTAGGGTGGTAGAGCAGTACTTC; cdr3_aa: CASSQGPRVVEQYF
v_call: TRBV5-1; j_call: TRBJ2-2; d_call: TRBD1; clone_size: few; cdr3_nt: TGCGCCAGCAGCTTCGGGACAGCATACACCGGGGAGCTGTTTTTT; cdr3_aa: CASSFGTAYTGELFF
v_call: TRBV6-2/TRBV6-3; j_call: TRBJ2-7; d_call: -; clone_size: -; cdr3_nt: TGTGCCAGCGGGACTGTCTCCTACGAGCAGTACTTC; cdr3_aa: CASGTVSYEQYF
v_call: TRBV9; j_call: TRBJ2-6; d_call: -; clone_size: few; cdr3_nt: TGTGCCAGCAGCGTAGCGGCAGTTAGCTCTGGGGCCAACGTCCTGACTTTC; cdr3_aa: CASSVAAVSSGANVLTF
v_call: TRBV11-2; j_call: TRBJ2-1; d_call: -; clone_size: once; cdr3_nt: TGTGCCAGCAGCTTACCCCCGGCTAGCTACAATGAGCGGTTCTTC; cdr3_aa: CASSLPPASYNERFF
v_call: TRBV3-1; j_call: TRBJ2-3; d_call: -; clone_size: many; cdr3_nt: TGTGCCAGCAGCCCCCGATGGACCGAGTTCACAGATACGCAGTATTTT; cdr3_aa: CASSPRWTEFTDTQYF
v_call: TRBV5-1; j_call: TRBJ1-1; d_call: -; clone_size: few; cdr3_nt: TGCGCCAGCAGCTTCCGGACTTACACTGAAGCTTTCTTT; cdr3_aa: CASSFRTYTEAFF
v_call: TRBV18; j_call: TRBJ1-1; d_call: -; clone_size: few; cdr3_nt: TGTGCCAGCTCGATGACAGGTAACGAAGCTTTCTTT; cdr3_aa: CASSMTGNEAFF
v_call: TRBV14; j_call: TRBJ2-7; d_call: TRBD1; clone_size: -; cdr3_nt: TGTGCCAGCAGCCAAGCGTCCGGGACAGGGGGATTCTACGAGCAGTACTTC; cdr3_aa: CASSQASGTGGFYEQYF
v_call: TRBV7-3; j_call: TRBJ2-1; d_call: -; clone_size: few; cdr3_nt: TGTGCCAGCAGCTTAACCGCGGGGGCCGATTACAATGAGCAGTTCTTC; cdr3_aa: CASSLTAGADYNEQFF
v_call: TRBV4-2; j_call: TRBJ2-6; d_call: -; clone_size: -; cdr3_nt: TGTGCCAGCAGCCAAGATGAGACAAGCTCTGGGGCCAACGTCCTGACTTTC; cdr3_aa: CASSQDETSSGANVLTF
v_call: TRBV9; j_call: TRBJ2-7; d_call: TRBD1; clone_size: few; cdr3_nt: TGTGCCAGCAGCGAGGACAGGGGGCTTGATAGCGAGCAGTACTTC; cdr3_aa: CASSEDRGLDSEQYF